This TCR beta chain was observed in a study of CD8+CD57+ T cells in acquired aplastic anemia. Looking at the study overall: 3.2 ug was the average amount of DNA from sorted CD4+ and CD8+ cells.

Germline-derived CDR1 and CDR2 are SGHVS and FNYEAQ. This CDR3 spans 17 amino acids. J lost 5 bases, V lost 2 bases, and 12 bases had no gene match. General study points: Patients and controls had CD8+ Simpson's diversity values that were not significantly distinct.

Genomic DNA was employed as the template in profiling TCR beta VDJ and CDR3. TCRdb redid the calling of the reads with MiXCR, one entry per CDR3 protein. The table lists tens of thousands of distinct CDR3 sequences, about 63% of them singletons. The table lists this clonotype with many counts. The target antigen is unknown. Patients who underwent sequencing had shown CD8+CD57+ cell expansion by flow cytometry. By the time of blood sampling, patients had still received no therapy. The J gene is TRBJ2-5, the V gene TRBV7-6, with 9 bases matching TRBD1. The sequenced sample was sorted CD4+, CD8+, or CD8+CD57+ T cells (not recorded which) from PBMCs. The TCR sequence derives from a human donor with aplastic anemia. The CDR3 DNA follows: TGTGCCAGCAGCTTAACGGGGACAGGGACCCTGGTGGAGACCCAGTACTTC. Translated: CASSLTGTGTLVETQYF.